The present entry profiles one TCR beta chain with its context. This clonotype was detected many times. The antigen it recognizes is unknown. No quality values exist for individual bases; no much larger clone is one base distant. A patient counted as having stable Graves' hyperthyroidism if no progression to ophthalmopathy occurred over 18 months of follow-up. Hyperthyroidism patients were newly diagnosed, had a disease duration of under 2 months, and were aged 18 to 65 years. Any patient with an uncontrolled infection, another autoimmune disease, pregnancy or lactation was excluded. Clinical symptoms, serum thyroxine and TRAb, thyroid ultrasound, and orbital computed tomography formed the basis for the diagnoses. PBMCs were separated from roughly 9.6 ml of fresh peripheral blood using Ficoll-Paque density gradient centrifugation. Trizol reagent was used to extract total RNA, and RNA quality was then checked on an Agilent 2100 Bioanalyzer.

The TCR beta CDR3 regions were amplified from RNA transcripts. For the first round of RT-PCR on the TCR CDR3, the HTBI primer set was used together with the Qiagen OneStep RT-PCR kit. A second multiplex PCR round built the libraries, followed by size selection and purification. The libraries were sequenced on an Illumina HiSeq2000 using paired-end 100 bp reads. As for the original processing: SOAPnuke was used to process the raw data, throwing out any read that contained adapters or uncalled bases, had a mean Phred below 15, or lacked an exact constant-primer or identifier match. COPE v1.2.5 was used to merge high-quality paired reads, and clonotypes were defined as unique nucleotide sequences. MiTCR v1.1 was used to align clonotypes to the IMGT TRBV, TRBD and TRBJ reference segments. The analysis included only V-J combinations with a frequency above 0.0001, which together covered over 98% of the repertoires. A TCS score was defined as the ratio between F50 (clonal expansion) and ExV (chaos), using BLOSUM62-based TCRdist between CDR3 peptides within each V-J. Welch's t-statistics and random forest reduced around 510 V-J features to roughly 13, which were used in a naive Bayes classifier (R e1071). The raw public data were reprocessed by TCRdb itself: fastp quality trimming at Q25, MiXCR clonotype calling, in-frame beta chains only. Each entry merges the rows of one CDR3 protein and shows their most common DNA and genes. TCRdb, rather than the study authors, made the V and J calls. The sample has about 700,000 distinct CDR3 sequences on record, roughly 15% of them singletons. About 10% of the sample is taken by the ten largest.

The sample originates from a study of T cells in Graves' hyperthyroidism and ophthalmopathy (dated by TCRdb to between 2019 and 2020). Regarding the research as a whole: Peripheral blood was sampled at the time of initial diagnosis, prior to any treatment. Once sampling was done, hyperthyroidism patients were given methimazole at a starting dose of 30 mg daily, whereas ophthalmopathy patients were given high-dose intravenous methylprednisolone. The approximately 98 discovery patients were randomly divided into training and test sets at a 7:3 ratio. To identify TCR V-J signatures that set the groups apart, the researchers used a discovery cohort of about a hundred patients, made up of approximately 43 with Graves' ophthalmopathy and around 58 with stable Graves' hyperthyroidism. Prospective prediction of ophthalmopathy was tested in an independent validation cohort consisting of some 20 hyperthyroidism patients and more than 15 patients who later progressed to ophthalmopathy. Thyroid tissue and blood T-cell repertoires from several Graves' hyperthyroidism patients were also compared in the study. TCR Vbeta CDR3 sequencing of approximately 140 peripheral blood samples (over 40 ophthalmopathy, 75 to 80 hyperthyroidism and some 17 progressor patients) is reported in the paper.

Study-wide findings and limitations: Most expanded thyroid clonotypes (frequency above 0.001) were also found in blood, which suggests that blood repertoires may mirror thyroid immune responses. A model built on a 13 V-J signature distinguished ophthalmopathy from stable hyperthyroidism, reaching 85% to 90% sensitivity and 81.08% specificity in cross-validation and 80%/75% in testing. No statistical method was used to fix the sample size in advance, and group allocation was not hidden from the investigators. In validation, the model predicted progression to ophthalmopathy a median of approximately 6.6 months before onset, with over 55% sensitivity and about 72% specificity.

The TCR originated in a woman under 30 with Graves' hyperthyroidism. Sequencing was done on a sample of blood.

CDR3 reads: CASRRTGGTEAFF. The sequenced DNA: TGTGCCAGCAGGCGGACGGGGGGAACTGAAGCTTTCTTT. The chain links TRBV6-1 with TRBJ1-1, and TRBD1 may be the D gene, going by 5 matching bases. According to the germline V gene, CDR1 reads MNHNS and CDR2 reads SASEGT. A distance of 13 bases separates the germline ends of V and J, which lose 6 bases and 5 bases respectively. Spanning cysteine to phenylalanine, the CDR3 consists of 13 amino acids. The entry retains the CDR3 DNA only, 39 bases that are in frame from base 1.